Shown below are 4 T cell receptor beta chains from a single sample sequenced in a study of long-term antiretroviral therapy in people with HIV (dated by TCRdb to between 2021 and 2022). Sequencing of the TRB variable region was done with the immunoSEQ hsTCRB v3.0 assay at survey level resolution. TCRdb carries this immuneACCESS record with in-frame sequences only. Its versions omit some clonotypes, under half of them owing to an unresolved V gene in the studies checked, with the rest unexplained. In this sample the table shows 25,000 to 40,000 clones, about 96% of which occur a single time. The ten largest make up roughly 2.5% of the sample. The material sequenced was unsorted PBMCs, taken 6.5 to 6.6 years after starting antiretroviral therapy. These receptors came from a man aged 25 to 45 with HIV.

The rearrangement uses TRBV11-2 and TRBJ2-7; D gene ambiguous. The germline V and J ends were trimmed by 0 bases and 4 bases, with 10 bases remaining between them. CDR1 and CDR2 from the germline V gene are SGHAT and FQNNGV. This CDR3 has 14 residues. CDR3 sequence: CASSLETNPYEQYF. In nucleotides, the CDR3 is TGTGCCAGCAGCTTAGAAACGAACCCTTACGAGCAGTACTTC.

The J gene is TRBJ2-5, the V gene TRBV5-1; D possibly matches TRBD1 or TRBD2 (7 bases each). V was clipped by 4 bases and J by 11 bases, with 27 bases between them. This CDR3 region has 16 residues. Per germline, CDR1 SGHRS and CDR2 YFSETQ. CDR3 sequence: CASSPNSRGLAEEQYF. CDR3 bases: TGCGCCAGCAGCCCCAACTCGAGGGGGCTAGCGGAGGAGCAGTACTTC.

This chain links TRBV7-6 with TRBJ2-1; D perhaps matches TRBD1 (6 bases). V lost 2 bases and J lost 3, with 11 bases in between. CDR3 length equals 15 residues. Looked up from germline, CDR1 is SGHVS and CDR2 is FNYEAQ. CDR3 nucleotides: TGTGCCAGCAGCTTATTCGGCAGGGGCTACAATGAGCAGTTCTTC. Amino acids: CASSLFGRGYNEQFF. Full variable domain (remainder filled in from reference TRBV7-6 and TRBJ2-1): GAGVSQSPRYKVTKRGQDVALRCDPISGHVSLYWYRQALGQGPEFLTYFNYEAQQDKSGLPNDRFSAERPEGSISTLTIQRTEQRDSAMYRCASSLFGRGYNEQFFGPGTRLTVL.

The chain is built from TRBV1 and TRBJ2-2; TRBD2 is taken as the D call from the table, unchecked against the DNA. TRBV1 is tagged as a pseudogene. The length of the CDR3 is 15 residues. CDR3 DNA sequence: TGCACCAGCAGCCAAAGACTAGCGAGGCTCGGGGAGCTGTTTTTT. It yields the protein CTSSQRLARLGELFF.